The next 16 T cell receptor beta chains were all read from a single sample in a study of T cell changes during pregnancy in multiple sclerosis. Data came from immunoSEQ multiplex PCR; TCRdb stores just in-frame clones and leaves some out. Here the sample spans about 97,000 clones, roughly nine tenths being singletons. The material sequenced was peripheral blood, taken in the second trimester of pregnancy. These receptor sequences come from a female donor in good health, enrolled as a control in a pregnancy study.

The gene calls are TRBV11-3 and TRBJ2-7, with D maybe TRBD2 (5 bases). The germline V gene encodes CDR1 SGHNT and CDR2 YENEEA. The V and J ends lost 4 bases and 4 bases respectively, with 23 bases between them. The CDR3 runs 17 residues. The chain's CDR3 is CASSSSSSGNPPYEQYF. CDR3 sequence (DNA): TGTGCCAGCAGCTCGTCCTCCTCGGGGAATCCCCCTTACGAGCAGTACTTC.

V gene TRBV7-8 combines with J gene TRBJ2-3; D is unresolved. Germline-derived CDR1 and CDR2 are SGHVS and FQNEAQ. With 5 bases removed from V and 3 bases from J, the gap between germline ends came to 6 bases. This CDR3 comprises 12 residues. CDR3 sequence reads: CASSLPTDTQYF. The CDR3, as DNA: TGTGCCAGCAGCCTACCTACAGATACGCAGTATTTT.

The chain combines TRBV28 with TRBJ2-3; D uncertain. The CDR3 runs 14 residues. CDR1 and CDR2 (germline): MDHEN, SYDVKM. V shed 2 bases and J shed 6 bases, with 12 bases lying between them. DNA of the CDR3: TGTGCCAGCAGTTTAGAACGATCAGGTGATACGCAGTATTTT. Amino acids: CASSLERSGDTQYF.

The CDR3 spells CASSTRQGMWSNQPQHF. CDR3 in DNA: TGTGCCAGCAGTACACGACAGGGGATGTGGAGCAATCAGCCCCAGCATTTT. This chain connects TRBV28 to TRBJ1-5, with 8 bases that match TRBD1. J gave up 1 base and V 5 bases, and 10 bases lay outside the gene matches. The CDR3 contains 17 residues. From germline, CDR1 is MDHEN and CDR2 SYDVKM. Together with reference TRBV28 and TRBJ1-5, the CDR3 gives the full variable domain: DVKVTQSSRYLVKRTGEKVFLECVQDMDHENMFWYRQDPGLGLRLIYFSYDVKMKEKGDIPEGYSVSREKKERFSLILESASTNQTSMYLCASSTRQGMWSNQPQHFGDGTRLSIL.

The chain carries TRBV27 and TRBJ2-7; 7 bases agree with TRBD1. The V and J ends lost 4 bases and 0 bases, in that order; junction bases with no gene match: 3. The CDR3 covers 14 residues. Germline CDR1 reads MNHEY; CDR2 reads SMNVEV (reference sequence). The CDR3 bases are TGTGCCAGCAGTTCCGACAGGGACTCCTACGAGCAGTACTTC. This translates into CASSSDRDSYEQYF.

The chain recombines TRBV10-1 with TRBJ2-2; D is perhaps TRBD1 (6 bases). Germline V CDR1 and CDR2: WNHNN, SYGVQD (reference sequence). The CDR3 spans 13 residues. The V end lost 4 bases, the J end lost 5 bases, and 8 bases lay between the germline ends. CDR3 protein: CASSAGVTGELFF. In nucleotides, the CDR3 is TGCGCCAGCAGTGCAGGGGTTACCGGGGAGCTGTTTTTT.

The gene calls are TRBV4-3 and TRBJ1-2; TRBD1 might be the D (6 bases). The CDR3 covers 14 residues. The germline V and J ends were trimmed by 0 bases and 5 bases, with 10 bases remaining between them. Looked up from germline, CDR1 is LGHNA and CDR2 is YSLEER. The CDR3 nucleotides are TGCGCCAGCAGCCAAGACAGGGGTGGGTATGGCTACACCTTC. Amino acids: CASSQDRGGYGYTF.

J is TRBJ2-1 and V is TRBV5-4; 9 positions match TRBD2. The ends lost 4 bases at V and 2 bases at J; junction bases unmatched: 10. CDR3 length: 17 residues. The germline V gene has CDR1 SGHNT and CDR2 YYREEE (reference sequence). In nucleotides, the CDR3 is TGTGCCAGCAGCACCGGTTCCGGACTAGCGACCTACAATGAGCAGTTCTTC. Its protein product is CASSTGSGLATYNEQFF. The complete variable domain, with remaining parts taken from reference TRBV5-4 and TRBJ2-1, reads ETGVTQSPTHLIKTRGQQVTLRCSSQSGHNTVSWYQQALGQGPQFIFQYYREEENGRGNFPPRFSGLQFPNYSSELNVNALELDDSALYLCASSTGSGLATYNEQFFGPGTRLTVL.

The V and J genes are TRBV5-8 and TRBJ1-6, with 9 bases fitting TRBD1. The CDR3 sequence is 15 residues long. J lost 9 bases, V lost 4 bases, and 8 bases had no gene match. The germline CDR1 and CDR2 sequences are SGHTS and YDEGEE. Here the CDR3 DNA reads TGTGCCAGCAGCCTCGGGACAGGGCTCGCTTCACCCCTCCACTTT. Amino acids: CASSLGTGLASPLHF.

This clone was seen once. The chain combines TRBV11-1 with TRBJ1-1; D remains ambiguous. The CDR3 covers 16 residues. V was clipped by 5 bases and J by 2 bases, with 18 bases between them. CDR1 SGHAT and CDR2 FQDESV come from the germline V gene (reference sequence). The DNA of the CDR3 is TGTGCCAGCAGCCCATTGACCTGGGGAGGAAACACTGAAGCTTTCTTT. This sequence encodes CASSPLTWGGNTEAFF.

The V gene is TRBV11-2, the J gene TRBJ2-6, with TRBD1 as a possible D gene (5 bases). CDR1 SGHAT and CDR2 FQNNGV come from the germline V gene. This CDR3 is built from 13 residues. Trimming removed 5 bases from V and 8 bases from J, with 10 bases in between. The CDR3 loop reads CASSLTVTNVLTF. The CDR3 DNA sequence: TGTGCCAGCAGCCTGACAGTTACCAACGTCCTGACTTTC.

The rearrangement joins TRBV5-5 to TRBJ1-2; unclear D gene. Germline V gene sequence: CDR1 SGHKS, CDR2 YYEKEE (reference sequence). This CDR3 is 12 amino acids long. The germline V and J ends were trimmed by 0 bases and 7 bases, with 7 bases remaining between them. The CDR3 region is CASSLGRRGYTF. DNA for the CDR3: TGTGCCAGCAGCTTGGGCAGGCGTGGCTACACCTTC.

The chain has TRBV15 and TRBJ2-4, with 8 bases identical to TRBD1. V lost 1 base, J lost 11 bases, and 7 bases stayed unmatched. The CDR3 sequence is 14 residues long. Germline CDR1 reads LNHNV; CDR2 reads YYDKDF (reference sequence). CDR3 bases: TGTGCCACCAGCAGAGCCCTGACAGGGGAACTTCAGTACTTC. Protein: CATSRALTGELQYF.

The CDR3 spells CASSGGARGVTGELFF. CDR3 DNA: TGTGCCAGCAGCGGGGGGGCCCGGGGGGTAACCGGGGAGCTGTTTTTT. The V call is TRBV7-2, the J call TRBJ2-2, with D possibly TRBD2 on 7 matching bases. The germline gives CDR1 SGHTA, CDR2 FQGNSA. V lost 5 bases, J lost 5 bases, and 18 bases lay in between. The CDR3 sequence is 16 residues long. The full variable domain, rest sourced from reference TRBV7-2 and TRBJ2-2, is GAGVSQSPSNKVTEKGKDVELRCDPISGHTALYWYRQSLGQGLEFLIYFQGNSAPDKSGLPSDRFSAERTGGSVSTLTIQRTQQEDSAVYLCASSGGARGVTGELFFGEGSRLTVL.

This chain uses TRBV5-6 with TRBJ2-2, with TRBD1 as a possible D gene (5 bases). Trimming took off 2 bases at V and 6 bases at J, with 11 bases between the two ends. This CDR3 has 14 amino acids. The germline V gene encodes CDR1 SGHDT and CDR2 YYEEEE. CDR3 in DNA: TGTGCCAGCAGCTTTAGGGGAAATTCCGGGGAGCTGTTTTTT. Its protein is CASSFRGNSGELFF.

The chain is built from TRBV10-3 and TRBJ2-3; the D is unclear. Germline CDR1 reads ENHRY; CDR2 reads SYGVKD. CDR3 length: 11 residues. The V end was cut by 9 bases, the J end by 0 bases, with 4 bases between. The CDR3 is CAISSTDTQYF. The CDR3 region has the DNA TGTGCCATATCTAGCACAGATACGCAGTATTTT.